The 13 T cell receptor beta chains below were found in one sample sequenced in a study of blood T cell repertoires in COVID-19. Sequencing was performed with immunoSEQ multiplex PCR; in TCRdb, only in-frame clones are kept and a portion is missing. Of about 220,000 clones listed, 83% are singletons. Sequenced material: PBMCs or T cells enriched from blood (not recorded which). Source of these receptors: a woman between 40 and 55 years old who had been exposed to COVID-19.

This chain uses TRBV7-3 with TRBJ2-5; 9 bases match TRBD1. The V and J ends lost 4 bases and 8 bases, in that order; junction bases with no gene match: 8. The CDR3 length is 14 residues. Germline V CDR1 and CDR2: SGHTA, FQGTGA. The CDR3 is CASSSGTGTFTQYF. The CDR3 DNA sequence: TGTGCCAGCAGCTCCGGGACAGGGACGTTTACCCAGTACTTC.

Here the CDR3 DNA reads TGCGCCAGCAGCGTCAGGGGGGACACTGAAGCTTTCTTT. Translating it yields CASSVRGDTEAFF. The chain couples TRBV5-1 to TRBJ1-1; 7 nucleotides line up with TRBD1. The V segment lost 4 bases and the J segment 3 bases; nucleotides outside the gene matches: 3. This CDR3 spans 13 amino acids. Germline lookup yields CDR1 SGHRS and CDR2 YFSETQ. The full variable domain, completed using reference TRBV5-1 and TRBJ1-1, is KAGVTQTPRYLIKTRGQQVTLSCSPISGHRSVSWYQQTPGQGLQFLFEYFSETQRNKGNFPGRFSGRQFSNSRSEMNVSTLELGDSALYLCASSVRGDTEAFFGQGTRLTVV.

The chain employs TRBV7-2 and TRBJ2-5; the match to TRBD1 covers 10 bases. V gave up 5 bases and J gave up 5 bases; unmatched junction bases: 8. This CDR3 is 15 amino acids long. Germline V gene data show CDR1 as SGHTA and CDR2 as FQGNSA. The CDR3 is CASSTDRGRRETQYF. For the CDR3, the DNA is TGTGCCAGCAGCACAGACAGGGGGCGCAGGGAGACCCAGTACTTC.

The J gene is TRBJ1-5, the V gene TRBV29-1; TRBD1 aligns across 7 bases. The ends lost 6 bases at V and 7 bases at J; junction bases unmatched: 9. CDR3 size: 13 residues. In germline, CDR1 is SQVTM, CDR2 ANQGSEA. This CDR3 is CSVVDRPDQPQHF. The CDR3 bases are TGCAGCGTCGTGGACAGGCCGGACCAGCCCCAGCATTTT. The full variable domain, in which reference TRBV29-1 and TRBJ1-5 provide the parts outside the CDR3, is SAVISQKPSRDICQRGTSLTIQCQVDSQVTMMFWYRQQPGQSLTLIATANQGSEATYESGFVIDKFPISRPNLTFSTLTVSNMSPEDSSIYLCSVVDRPDQPQHFGDGTRLSIL.

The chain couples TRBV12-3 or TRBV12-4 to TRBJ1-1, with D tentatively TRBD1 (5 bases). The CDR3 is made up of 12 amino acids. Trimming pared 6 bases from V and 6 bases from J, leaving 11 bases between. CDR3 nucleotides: TGTGCCAGCAGCCTAGGGGTTCCTGAAGCTTTCTTT. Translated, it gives CASSLGVPEAFF.

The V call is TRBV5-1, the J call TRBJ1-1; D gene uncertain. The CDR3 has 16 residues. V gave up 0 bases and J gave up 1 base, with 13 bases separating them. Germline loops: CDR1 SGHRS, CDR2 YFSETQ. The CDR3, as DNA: TGCGCCAGCAGCTTGGACGGGGTGGGCGGGAACACTGAAGCTTTCTTT. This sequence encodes CASSLDGVGGNTEAFF.

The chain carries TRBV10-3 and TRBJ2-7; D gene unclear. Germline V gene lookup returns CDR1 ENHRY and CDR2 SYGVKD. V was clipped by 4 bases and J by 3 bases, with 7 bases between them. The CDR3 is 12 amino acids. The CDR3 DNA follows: TGTGCCATCAGTGCTAACAGCTACGAGCAGTACTTC. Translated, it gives CAISANSYEQYF.

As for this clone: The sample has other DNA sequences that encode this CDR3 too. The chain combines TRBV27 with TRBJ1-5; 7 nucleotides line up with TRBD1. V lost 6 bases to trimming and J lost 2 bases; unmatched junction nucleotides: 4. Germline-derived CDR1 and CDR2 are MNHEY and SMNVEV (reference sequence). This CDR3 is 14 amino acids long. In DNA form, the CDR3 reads TGTGCCAGCAGCAGACAGGGAGGCAATCAGCCCCAGCATTTT. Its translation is CASSRQGGNQPQHF.

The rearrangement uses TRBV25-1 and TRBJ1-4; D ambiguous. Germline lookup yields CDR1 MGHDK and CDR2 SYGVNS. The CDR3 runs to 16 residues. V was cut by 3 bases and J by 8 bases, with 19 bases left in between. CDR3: CASSDSQVNPGEKLFF. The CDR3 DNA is TGTGCCAGCAGTGACTCCCAGGTAAACCCTGGGGAAAAACTGTTTTTT.

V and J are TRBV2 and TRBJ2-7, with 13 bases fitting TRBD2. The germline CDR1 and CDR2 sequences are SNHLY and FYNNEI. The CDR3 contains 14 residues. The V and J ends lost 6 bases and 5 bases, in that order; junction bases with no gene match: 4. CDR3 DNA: TGTGCCAGCAGAGGCGGGACTAGCGGGGACGAGCAGTACTTC. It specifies CASRGGTSGDEQYF.

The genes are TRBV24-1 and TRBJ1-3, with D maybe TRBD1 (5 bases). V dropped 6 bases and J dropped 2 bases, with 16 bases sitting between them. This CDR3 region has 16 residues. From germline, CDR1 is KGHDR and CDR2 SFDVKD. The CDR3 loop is CATSLRTNLAGNTIYF. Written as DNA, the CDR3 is TGTGCCACCAGTCTAAGGACAAACCTAGCTGGAAACACCATATATTTT.

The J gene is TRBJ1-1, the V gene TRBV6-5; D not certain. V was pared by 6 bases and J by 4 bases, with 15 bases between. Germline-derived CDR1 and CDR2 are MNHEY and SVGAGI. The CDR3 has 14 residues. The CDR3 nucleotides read TGTGCCAGCAGCCGAAATACAGTAAGCACTGAAGCTTTCTTT. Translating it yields CASSRNTVSTEAFF.

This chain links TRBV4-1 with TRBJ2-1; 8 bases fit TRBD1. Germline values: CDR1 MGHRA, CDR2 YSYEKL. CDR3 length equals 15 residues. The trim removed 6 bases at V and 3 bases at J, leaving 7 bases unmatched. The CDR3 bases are TGCGCCAGCAGTCCAGGGGGCCTAAACTACAATGAGCAGTTCTTC. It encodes CASSPGGLNYNEQFF.